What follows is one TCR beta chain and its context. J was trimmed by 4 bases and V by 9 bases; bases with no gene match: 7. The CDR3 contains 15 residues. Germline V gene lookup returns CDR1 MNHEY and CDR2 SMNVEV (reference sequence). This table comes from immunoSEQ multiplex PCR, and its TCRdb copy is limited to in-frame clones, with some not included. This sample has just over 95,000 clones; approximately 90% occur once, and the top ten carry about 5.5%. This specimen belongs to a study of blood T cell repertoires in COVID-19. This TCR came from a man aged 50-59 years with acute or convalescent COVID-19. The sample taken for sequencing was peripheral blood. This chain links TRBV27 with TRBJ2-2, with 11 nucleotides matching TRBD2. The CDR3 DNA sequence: TGTGCCAGATTAGCGGGAGGGCAAGGCACCGGGGAGCTGTTTTTT. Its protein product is CARLAGGQGTGELFF.